The 5 T cell receptor beta chains given below trace back to one sample, sequenced in a study of blood T cell repertoires in COVID-19. Produced via immunoSEQ multiplex PCR; TCRdb's table is partial and in-frame only. The table records a few hundred thousand clones, roughly 80% of them present only once. The sample taken for sequencing was peripheral blood. The receptors come from a person aged 70 to 79 with COVID-19, enrolled during active disease.

The chain joins TRBV25-1 to TRBJ1-6; TRBD1 matches 8 bases. Germline V gene sequence: CDR1 MGHDK, CDR2 SYGVNS. This CDR3 comprises 15 residues. V lost 10 bases to trimming and J lost 3 bases; unmatched junction nucleotides: 8. The CDR3 DNA reads TGTGCCATCCCGGGACAGGCGTACTATAATTCACCCCTCCACTTT. Its translation is CAIPGQAYYNSPLHF.

CDR3 sequence reads: CASSLAPTASLHF. The CDR3 DNA sequence: TGTGCCAGCAGCTTAGCCCCGACAGCCTCCCTCCACTTT. The chain couples TRBV7-2 to TRBJ1-6, with D possibly matching TRBD1 (5 bases). Germline V gives CDR1 SGHTA, CDR2 FQGNSA. Trimming removed 0 bases at V and 14 bases at J, with 11 bases between. There are 13 residues in the CDR3.

The chain is built from TRBV28 and TRBJ2-7; D not resolved. Germline V lookup: CDR1 MDHEN, CDR2 SYDVKM. V gave up 5 bases and J gave up 6 bases, with 20 bases separating them. CDR3 length: 15 amino acids. CDR3 sequence: CASSRSSVEVPEQYF. The CDR3 nucleotides are TGTGCCAGCAGTCGATCCTCCGTAGAAGTACCCGAGCAGTACTTC.

The V gene is TRBV12-3 or TRBV12-4, the J gene TRBJ2-7, with D possibly being TRBD2 (6 bases). Trimming cost V 5 bases and J 4 bases, with 9 bases left between them. This CDR3 is built from 12 residues. CDR3 DNA sequence: TGTGCCAGCAGTCGCGGGACTTACGAGCAGTACTTC. It encodes CASSRGTYEQYF.

The chain is built from TRBV6-2 or TRBV6-3 and TRBJ1-2; tentatively, D is TRBD1 (6 bases). Trimming removed 4 bases at V and 4 bases at J, with 19 bases between. The germline V gene encodes CDR1 MNHEY and CDR2 SVGEGT. The CDR3 contains 16 residues. The CDR3 coding sequence is TGTGCCAGCAGTTTATCTGCACAGGGAACCATCTATGGCTACACCTTC. Its protein product is CASSLSAQGTIYGYTF.